This T cell receptor beta chain was sequenced during a study of blood T cell repertoires in COVID-19. Study overall: Sources were T cells, B-cell-depleted T cells, or PBMCs; the material itself was cDNA or gDNA.

Original analysis: Estimates of nucleated cell counts were drawn from the amplification of reference gene primers. TCRdb's copy holds only in-frame clones and misses some; the assay was immunoSEQ multiplex PCR. V and J calls and clone size are given by that table; D and trimming were obtained from the DNA. Of tens of thousands of clones in the sample, 75% to 85% were seen once. J was trimmed by 6 bases and V by 4 bases; bases with no gene match: 5. The length of the CDR3 is 13 residues. Germline CDR1 MNHEY, CDR2 SVGAGI. Sequencing used peripheral blood. This TCR came from a woman aged 55-69 years with acute or convalescent COVID-19. This rearrangement joins TRBV6-5 to TRBJ1-1, with TRBD1 matching over 7 bases. The CDR3 here is CASSFTGQAEAFF. Written as DNA, the CDR3 is TGTGCCAGCAGTTTTACCGGACAGGCTGAAGCTTTCTTT.